The rows below give T cell receptor beta chains drawn from one sample of a study of T cells after somatic rescue of genetic block. The assay was immunoSEQ multiplex PCR, and TCRdb's table has in-frame clones only and misses some. The table includes 67,000 or so clones, under 95% detected once. Material: peripheral blood mononuclear cells (PBMCs). The receptors originated from a man aged 25 to 40. Both conserved end residues are part of each CDR3.

j_call v_call cdr3_aa
TRBJ1-2 TRBV29-1 CSARGPTNYGYTF
TRBJ1-5 TRBV5-6 CASSMTGGYSNQPQHF
TRBJ2-3 TRBV11-2 CASSLTGSGGTDTQYF
TRBJ2-3 TRBV30 CAWSVGDTQYF
TRBJ1-4 TRBV30 CAWSRFRGSTTNEKLFF
TRBJ2-1 TRBV25-1 CASSVGDYNEQFF
TRBJ1-4 TRBV4-1 CASSQEPPGDEKLFF
TRBJ2-1 TRBV27 CASSGLAEYNEQFF
TRBJ2-5 TRBV6-1 CASSELAGAETQYF
TRBJ2-3 TRBV2 CASSEELAGITDTQYF
TRBJ2-1 TRBV5-5 CASSLLVAGEVEQFF